The source of this T cell receptor (beta chain) is a study of T cell clones after liver transplantation. Study-wide background: As an antigen-independent comparator, third-party-reactive TCRbeta sequences came from pre-transplant mixed lymphocyte reactions. Study-level results: A larger donor-reactive than third-party decline suggested partial antigen-specific deletion. Migration into the graft, not deletion, may explain lost graft donor-reactive T cells.

This clone was detected only a few times. The antigen remains undetermined. The CDR3 is 13 amino acids. Trimming shortened V by 2 bases and J by 3 bases, and 8 bases separated the two germline ends. Looked up from germline, CDR1 is SGHRS and CDR2 is YFSETQ. Sorting of unstimulated PBMCs yielded separate CD3+CD4+ and CD3+CD8+ fractions. Method: immunoSEQ multiplex PCR; TCRdb's copy keeps in-frame clones and lacks some. Of roughly 70,000 clones in the sample, about four fifths are singletons; the top ten hold roughly 0.6%. The rearrangement joins TRBV5-1 to TRBJ1-1; the D gene is possibly TRBD1 (6 bases). This receptor was obtained from a human donor who received a liver transplant. Source: CD4+ T cells from blood, taken before liver transplant. In nucleotides, the CDR3 is TGCGCCAGCAGCTTTACAGGGCACACTGAAGCTTTCTTT. It codes for CASSFTGHTEAFF.